This TCR beta chain is from a study of cytomegalovirus exposure and HLA in healthy donors. Study at large: The Caucasian-associated ancestry cluster held over 65% of a few hundred genotyped donors. Study-wide points: A later analysis revealed that TCR association rates differed between HLA loci, peaking at DRB1 and bottoming out at HLA-C. When a later analysis was performed, an Asian-associated ancestry cluster reportedly had fewer N-insertions than the roughly 700-donor mean. The study found most TCR sequences rare, yet found some public TCRs in many donors.

The count of this clone is one. As yet, its antigen is unknown. Trimming stripped 6 bases from V and 4 bases from J, with 15 bases between. The CDR3 spans 14 residues. Looked up from germline, CDR1 is LNHDA and CDR2 is SQIVND (reference sequence). Amplification used 60 Vbeta primers and 13 Jbeta primers. Generated by immunoSEQ multiplex PCR, the TCRdb table keeps only in-frame clones and is missing some. Seen here are under 200,000 clones, 77% observed once, and the top ten hold approximately 2.1%. V and J are TRBV19 and TRBJ1-1; D may be TRBD1 (6 bases). The sequence derives from a man aged 45-60 years in good health and CMV-seropositive. Sequenced input: PBMCs. The CDR3 spells CASSPRGRGTEAFF. The CDR3 bases are TGTGCCAGTAGCCCCCGGGGCAGGGGCACTGAAGCTTTCTTT.